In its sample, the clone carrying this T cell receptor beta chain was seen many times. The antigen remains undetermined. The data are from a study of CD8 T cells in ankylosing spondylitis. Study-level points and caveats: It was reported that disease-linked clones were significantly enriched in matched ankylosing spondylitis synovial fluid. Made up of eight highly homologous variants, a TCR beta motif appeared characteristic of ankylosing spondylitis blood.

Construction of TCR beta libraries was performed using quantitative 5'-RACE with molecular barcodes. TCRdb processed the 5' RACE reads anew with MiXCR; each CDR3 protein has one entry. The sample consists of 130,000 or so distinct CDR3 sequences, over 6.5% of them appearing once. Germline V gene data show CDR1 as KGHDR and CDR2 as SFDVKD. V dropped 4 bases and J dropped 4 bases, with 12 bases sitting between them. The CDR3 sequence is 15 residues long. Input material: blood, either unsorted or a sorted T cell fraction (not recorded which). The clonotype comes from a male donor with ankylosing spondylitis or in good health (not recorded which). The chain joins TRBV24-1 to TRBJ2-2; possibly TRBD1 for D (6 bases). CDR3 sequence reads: CATSDWDTSTGELFF. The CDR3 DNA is TGTGCCACCAGTGACTGGGACACGAGCACCGGGGAGCTGTTTTTT.